This passage covers 23 T cell receptor beta chains from one sample sequenced in a study of cytomegalovirus exposure and HLA in healthy donors. Primers included in the PCR were 60 Vbeta and 13 Jbeta primers. TCRdb keeps only in-frame clones here, not all; method: immunoSEQ multiplex PCR. Of over 110,000 clones listed, 78% are singletons. The sample was PBMCs. These receptors were taken from a woman aged 40 to 49 in good health and CMV-seropositive.

The chain combines TRBV7-3 with TRBJ2-3; TRBD1 aligns across 9 bases. The trim removed 5 bases at V and 4 bases at J, leaving 4 bases unmatched. Germline assignment: CDR1 SGHTA and CDR2 FQGTGA. This CDR3 is built from 14 residues. CDR3 residues: CASSKDRGPDTQYF. As DNA, the CDR3 is TGTGCCAGCAGCAAGGACAGGGGTCCAGATACGCAGTATTTT.

The CDR3, as DNA: TGCAGCGTTTCTTTTATTTCCTACAATGAGCAGTTCTTC. Translated: CSVSFISYNEQFF. This sequence joins TRBV29-1 and TRBJ2-1; the D is unclear. The CDR3 runs 13 residues. Trimming stripped 5 bases from V and 1 base from J, with 9 bases between. Germline-derived CDR1 and CDR2 are SQVTM and ANQGSEA.

This chain joins TRBV7-2 and TRBJ2-1, with 11 positions matching TRBD2. The ends lost 7 bases at V and 4 bases at J; junction bases unmatched: 3. The CDR3 contains 14 residues. Germline CDR1 and CDR2: SGHTA and FQGNSA. The CDR3 DNA follows: TGTGCCAGCATGGGACTAGCGGTATACAATGAGCAGTTCTTC. Translation gives CASMGLAVYNEQFF.

The chain uses TRBV7-9 and TRBJ2-4, with 8 bases aligning to TRBD2. J gave up 8 bases and V 1 base, and 1 base lay outside the gene matches. The CDR3 covers 13 residues. Germline-derived CDR1 and CDR2 are SEHNR and FQNEAQ (reference sequence). CDR3: CASSLDGGDIQYF. The DNA of the CDR3 is TGTGCCAGCAGCTTAGACGGGGGGGACATTCAGTACTTC.

This clone appeared once. The chain is built from TRBV5-5 and TRBJ2-2, with 10 bases that match TRBD2. The CDR3 is made up of 17 amino acids. V lost 4 bases and J lost 5; bases outside the gene matches: 11. Germline V lookup: CDR1 SGHKS, CDR2 YYEKEE (reference sequence). The CDR3 protein is CASSLSLAGVGTGELFF. The CDR3 region has the DNA TGTGCCAGCAGCCTTTCTCTAGCGGGAGTGGGGACCGGGGAGCTGTTTTTT.

This chain connects TRBV4-1 to TRBJ1-1, with D uncertain. Germline V lookup: CDR1 MGHRA, CDR2 YSYEKL. The length of the CDR3 is 13 residues. Deletions cut 0 bases from V and 9 bases from J, with 11 bases between. This CDR3 reads CASSQELAVQAFF. CDR3 DNA sequence: TGCGCCAGCAGCCAAGAATTGGCGGTTCAAGCTTTCTTT.

This clone was recorded a few times. The genes are TRBV15 and TRBJ2-6; perhaps TRBD1 as D (6 bases). The CDR3 extends over 15 amino acids. The V gene's germline CDR1 is LNHNV and CDR2 YYDKDF (reference sequence). Trimming removed 7 bases from V and 2 bases from J, with 12 bases in between. The CDR3 nucleotides are TGTGCCACCAACCACAACAGGGCTGGGGCCAACGTCCTGACTTTC. Protein: CATNHNRAGANVLTF.

This rearrangement joins TRBV27 to TRBJ1-1; 10 nucleotides line up with TRBD1. CDR1 is MNHEY, CDR2 SMNVEV, per germline (reference sequence). The CDR3 sequence is 13 residues long. V dropped 8 bases and J dropped 5; count of bases not matched to a gene: 5. The CDR3 reads CASGWTGGTEAFF. The CDR3 bases are TGTGCCAGCGGATGGACAGGGGGAACTGAAGCTTTCTTT.

This chain uses TRBV5-1 with TRBJ1-2; D unresolved. Per the germline V gene, CDR1 is SGHRS and CDR2 is YFSETQ. This CDR3 is 14 amino acids long. With 2 bases removed from V and 4 bases from J, the gap between germline ends came to 12 bases. In DNA, the CDR3 is TGCGCCAGCAGCTTACAAACAGCATCCTATGGCTACACCTTC. It is translated as CASSLQTASYGYTF.

The chain joins TRBV30 to TRBJ2-1; TRBD2 agrees at 15 bases. Trimming removed 1 base from V and 12 bases from J; junction bases left unmatched: 7. This CDR3 comprises 15 residues. CDR1 and CDR2 from the germline V gene are GTSNPN and SVGIG (reference sequence). The chain's CDR3 is CAWSAGLAGGPRQFF. The DNA of the CDR3 is TGTGCCTGGAGTGCCGGACTAGCGGGAGGGCCTCGGCAGTTCTTC.

This clone was recorded once. The rearrangement joins TRBV7-9 to TRBJ2-7; TRBD2 might be the D (8 bases). The germline V and J ends were trimmed by 5 bases and 3 bases, with 26 bases remaining between them. The CDR3 has 18 amino acids. Germline CDR1 reads SEHNR; CDR2 reads FQNEAQ (reference sequence). The CDR3 bases are TGTGCCAGCAGCAAAGACAGGGTCGTCGGCGGGAGGTACTACGAGCAGTACTTC. Translating gives CASSKDRVVGGRYYEQYF.

This clone was observed once. CDR3: CASSLWRGSNTGELFF. CDR3 bases: TGTGCCAGCAGCTTATGGCGCGGGAGTAACACCGGGGAGCTGTTTTTT. The chain couples TRBV7-2 to TRBJ2-2, with 7 positions matching TRBD2. This CDR3 region has 16 residues. With V trimmed by 2 bases and J by 2 bases, 5 bases remained unmatched. CDR1 and CDR2 (germline): SGHTA, FQGNSA.

The rearrangement links TRBV5-1 to TRBJ2-7, with TRBD2 matching over 9 bases. The CDR3 is 19 residues long. With V trimmed by 4 bases and J by 3 bases, 20 bases remained unmatched. Germline CDR1 is SGHRS and CDR2 is YFSETQ. CDR3: CASSLAGEGGGRGLYEQYF. As DNA, the CDR3 is TGCGCCAGCAGCCTGGCCGGGGAGGGCGGCGGGAGGGGACTCTACGAGCAGTACTTC.

This clone was observed a single time. This chain uses TRBV7-2 with TRBJ2-7; 12 nucleotides agree with TRBD2. Trimming removed 1 base from V and 10 bases from J; junction bases left unmatched: 5. There are 14 residues in the CDR3. The V gene's germline CDR1 is SGHTA and CDR2 FQGNSA. CDR3 protein: CASSLDPGLAGQYF. DNA of the CDR3: TGTGCCAGCAGCTTAGACCCGGGACTAGCGGGCCAGTACTTC.

This chain connects TRBV29-1 to TRBJ2-5, with TRBD1 matching 8 bases. The end of the DNA aligns better with TRBJ2-7, so the J call may be wrong. CDR1 SQVTM and CDR2 ANQGSEA come from the germline V gene. The CDR3 covers 13 residues. The CDR3 nucleotides are TGCAGCGTTGAAGATCCCGGACAGGGCGAGCAGTACTTC. As protein: CSVEDPGQGEQYF.

This chain uses TRBV6-6 with TRBJ2-7; 7 positions agree with TRBD2. Trimming removed 9 bases from V and 1 base from J; junction bases left unmatched: 6. This CDR3 has 13 amino acids. Looked up from germline, CDR1 is MNHNY and CDR2 is SVGAGI (reference sequence). The CDR3 spells CASSAAGSYEQYF. The CDR3 coding sequence is TGTGCCAGTAGCGCAGCGGGGTCCTACGAGCAGTACTTC.

This clone has more than one count but fewer than ten. The genes are TRBV6-1 and TRBJ2-5; 9 bases align to TRBD2. The CDR3 contains 15 residues. J was trimmed by 5 bases and V by 3 bases; bases with no gene match: 7. Germline V gene lookup returns CDR1 MNHNS and CDR2 SASEGT. CDR3 nucleotides: TGTGCCAGCAGTGAGGCGGGAGGGCTCGGGGAGACCCAGTACTTC. It specifies CASSEAGGLGETQYF.

The V call is TRBV9, the J call TRBJ2-6, with a tentative D call TRBD1 (6 bases). Trimming took off 2 bases at V and 0 bases at J, with 15 bases between the two ends. In germline, CDR1 is SGDLS, CDR2 YYNGEE. This CDR3 comprises 18 residues. Here the CDR3 DNA reads TGTGCCAGCAGCGTGTCACAGGGCTTGAACTCTGGGGCCAACGTCCTGACTTTC. Translation: CASSVSQGLNSGANVLTF.

The gene calls are TRBV18 and TRBJ2-1; tentatively, D is TRBD1 (5 bases). Trimming stripped 0 bases from V and 2 bases from J, with 14 bases between. This CDR3 spans 17 amino acids. Germline V gene data show CDR1 as KGHSH and CDR2 as LQKENI. DNA for the CDR3: TGTGCCAGCTCACCACCTCAGGGCTTACTAACCTACAATGAGCAGTTCTTC. The encoded protein is CASSPPQGLLTYNEQFF.

This clone showed up just once. The chain employs TRBV5-1 and TRBJ2-1; 12 bases match TRBD2. The CDR3 is made up of 16 amino acids. Unmatched junction bases numbered 4, after V lost 5 bases and J lost 1 base. Germline loops: CDR1 SGHRS, CDR2 YFSETQ. The CDR3 DNA follows: TGCGCCAGCAGTGGGACTAGCGGGTGGTCCTACAATGAGCAGTTCTTC. Protein sequence: CASSGTSGWSYNEQFF.

This chain connects TRBV5-1 to TRBJ2-1, with TRBD1 matching over 7 bases. Germline CDR1 is SGHRS and CDR2 is YFSETQ. The length of the CDR3 is 15 residues. J lost 6 bases, V lost 0 bases, and 6 bases had no gene match. For the CDR3, the DNA is TGCGCCAGCAGCTTGGGGGCGACAGGGCCCAATGAGCAGTTCTTC. Protein product: CASSLGATGPNEQFF.

V usage is TRBV27 and J usage is TRBJ2-1; D is perhaps TRBD1 (6 bases). V was pared by 5 bases and J by 2 bases, with 16 bases between. The CDR3 contains 16 residues. CDR1 MNHEY and CDR2 SMNVEV come from the germline V gene (reference sequence). The CDR3 loop reads CASSRGTGLTYNEQFF. The CDR3 DNA reads as TGTGCCAGCAGTAGAGGAACAGGGCTTACCTACAATGAGCAGTTCTTC.

This chain connects TRBV6-6 to TRBJ2-7, with D possibly being TRBD2 (5 bases). The germline gives CDR1 MNHNY, CDR2 SVGAGI (reference sequence). The V end was cut by 6 bases, the J end by 6 bases, with 21 bases between. The CDR3 sequence is 15 residues long. For the CDR3, the DNA is TGTGCCAGCAGGCGGAATTACAAGGTTGGAGGCGAGCAGTACTTC. Protein sequence: CASRRNYKVGGEQYF.